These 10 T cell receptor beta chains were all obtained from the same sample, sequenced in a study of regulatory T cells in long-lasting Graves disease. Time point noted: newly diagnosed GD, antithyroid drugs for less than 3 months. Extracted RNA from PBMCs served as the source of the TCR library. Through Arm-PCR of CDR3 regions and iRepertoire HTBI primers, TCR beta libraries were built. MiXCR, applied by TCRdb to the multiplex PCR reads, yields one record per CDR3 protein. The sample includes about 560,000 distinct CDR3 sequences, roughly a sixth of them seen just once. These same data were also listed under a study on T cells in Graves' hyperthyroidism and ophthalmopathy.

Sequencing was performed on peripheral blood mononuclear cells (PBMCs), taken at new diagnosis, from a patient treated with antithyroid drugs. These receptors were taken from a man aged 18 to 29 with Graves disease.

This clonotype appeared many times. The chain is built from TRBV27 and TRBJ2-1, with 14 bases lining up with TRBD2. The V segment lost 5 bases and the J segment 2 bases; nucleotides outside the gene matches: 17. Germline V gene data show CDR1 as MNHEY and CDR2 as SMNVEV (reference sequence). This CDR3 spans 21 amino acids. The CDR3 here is CASSDIPGTSGSGGPYNEQFF. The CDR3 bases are TGTGCCAGCAGTGATATTCCCGGGACTAGCGGGAGTGGGGGCCCCTACAATGAGCAGTTCTTC.

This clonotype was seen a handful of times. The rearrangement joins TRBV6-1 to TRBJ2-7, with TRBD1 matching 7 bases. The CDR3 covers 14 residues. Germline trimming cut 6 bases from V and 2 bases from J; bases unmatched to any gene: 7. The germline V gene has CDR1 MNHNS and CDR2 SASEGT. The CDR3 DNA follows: TGTGCCAGCAGATTCACAGGGGAGCCCTACGAGCAGTACTTC. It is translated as CASRFTGEPYEQYF.

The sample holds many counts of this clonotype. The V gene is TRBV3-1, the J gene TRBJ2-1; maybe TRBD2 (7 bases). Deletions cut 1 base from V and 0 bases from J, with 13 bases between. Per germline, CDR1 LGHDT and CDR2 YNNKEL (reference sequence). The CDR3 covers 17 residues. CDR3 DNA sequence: TGTGCCAGCAGCCAAGTTGGCGGGGGCGGCTCCTACAATGAGCAGTTCTTC. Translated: CASSQVGGGGSYNEQFF.

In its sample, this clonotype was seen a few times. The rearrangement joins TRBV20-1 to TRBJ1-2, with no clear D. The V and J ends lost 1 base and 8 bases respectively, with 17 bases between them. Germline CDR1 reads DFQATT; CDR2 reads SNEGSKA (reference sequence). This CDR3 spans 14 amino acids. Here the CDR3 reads CSARVFEGSRGYTF. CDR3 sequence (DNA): TGCAGTGCTAGAGTTTTTGAGGGTTCTCGCGGCTACACCTTC.

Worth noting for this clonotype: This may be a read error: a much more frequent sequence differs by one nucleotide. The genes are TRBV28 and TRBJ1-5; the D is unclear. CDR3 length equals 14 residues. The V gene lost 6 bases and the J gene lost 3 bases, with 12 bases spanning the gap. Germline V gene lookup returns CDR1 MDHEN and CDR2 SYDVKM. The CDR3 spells CASSQVQNNQPQHF. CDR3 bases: TGTGCCAGCAGCCAGGTGCAGAACAATCAGCCCCAGCATTTT.

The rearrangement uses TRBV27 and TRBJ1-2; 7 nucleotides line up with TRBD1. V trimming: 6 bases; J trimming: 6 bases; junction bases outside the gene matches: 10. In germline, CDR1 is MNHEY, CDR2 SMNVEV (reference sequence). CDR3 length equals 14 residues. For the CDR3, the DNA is TGTGCCAGCAGGACGGACAGGAATGCTAATGGCTACACCTTC. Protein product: CASRTDRNANGYTF.

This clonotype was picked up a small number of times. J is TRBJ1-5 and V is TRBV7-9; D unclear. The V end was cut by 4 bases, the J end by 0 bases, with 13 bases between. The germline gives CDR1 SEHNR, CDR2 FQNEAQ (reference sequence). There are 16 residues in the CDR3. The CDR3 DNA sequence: TGTGCCAGCAGCTCAAGTCCTACTTCTAGCAATCAGCCCCAGCATTTT. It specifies CASSSSPTSSNQPQHF. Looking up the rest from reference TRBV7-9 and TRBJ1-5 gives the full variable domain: DTGVSQNPRHKITKRGQNVTFRCDPISEHNRLYWYRQTLGQGPEFLTYFQNEAQLEKSRLLSDRFSAERPKGSFSTLEIQRTEQGDSAMYLCASSSSPTSSNQPQHFGDGTRLSIL.

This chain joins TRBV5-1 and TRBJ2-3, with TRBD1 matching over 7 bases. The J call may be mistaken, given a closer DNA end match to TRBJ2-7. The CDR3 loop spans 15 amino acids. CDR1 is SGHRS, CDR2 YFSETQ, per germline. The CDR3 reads CASSLRGTDSYEQYF. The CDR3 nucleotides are TGCGCCAGCAGCTTGAGGGGGACAGACTCCTACGAGCAGTACTTC.

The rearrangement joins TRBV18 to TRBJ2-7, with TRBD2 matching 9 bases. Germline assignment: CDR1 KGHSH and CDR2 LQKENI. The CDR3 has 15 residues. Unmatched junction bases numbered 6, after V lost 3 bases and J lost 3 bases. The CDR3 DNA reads TGTGCCAGCTCACCGGGGGCGGGAGGGGTCTACGAGCAGTACTTC. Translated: CASSPGAGGVYEQYF.

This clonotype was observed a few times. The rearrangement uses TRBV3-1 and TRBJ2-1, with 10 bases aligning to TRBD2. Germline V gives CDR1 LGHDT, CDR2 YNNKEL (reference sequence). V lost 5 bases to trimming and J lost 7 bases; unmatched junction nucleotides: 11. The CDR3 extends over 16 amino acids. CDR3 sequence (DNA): TGTGCCAGCAGCGCCCCAAGACTAGCGGGTAGGAATGAGCAGTTCTTC. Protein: CASSAPRLAGRNEQFF.